This T cell receptor (beta chain) was sequenced for a study of blood T cell repertoires in COVID-19. Background on the study: Acute and convalescent COVID-19 samples came from the United States, Italy and Spain. T cells, B-cell-depleted T cells, or PBMCs provided the cDNA or gDNA that served as material.

In the original analysis: How many nucleated cells were present was estimated from reference gene primer amplification. TCRdb's table, derived via immunoSEQ multiplex PCR, lists solely in-frame clones and lacks some. Clonal size and the V and J genes are those of that table, whereas D and trimming came from the DNA. The table records about 26,000 clones, around 85% of them present only once. This CDR3 has 15 amino acids. The germline V gene encodes CDR1 MNHEY and CDR2 SMNVEV (reference sequence). The junction had 11 bases not matched to a gene; V was cut back by 5 bases and J by 5 bases. Those enrolled in Seattle joined during active infection and were followed longitudinally afterward.

The clonotype comes from a woman aged 80 or over with COVID-19, enrolled during active disease. The sequenced sample was peripheral blood. The chain has TRBV27 and TRBJ1-2, with 7 positions matching TRBD1. The CDR3 nucleotides read TGTGCCAGCAGTCCCCTCACGACAGGGACTTATGGCTACACCTTC. Amino acids: CASSPLTTGTYGYTF.